This section outlines one T cell receptor beta chain sequence together with its context. The V and J ends lost 4 bases and 7 bases, in that order; junction bases with no gene match: 4. The CDR3 contains 15 residues. CDR1 is SNHLY and CDR2 is FYNNEI in the germline V gene. Every bit of the isolated RNA underwent reverse transcription, so sequencing read expressed TCRB transcripts. The assay was immunoSEQ multiplex PCR, and TCRdb's table has in-frame clones only and misses some. The sample lists just over 150,000 clones; 11% were seen once. This sample was included in a study of beta chain features in type 1 diabetes.

The TCR comes from a man between 18 and 35 years old in good health. The sample taken for sequencing was central memory CD4+ T cells from blood. V and J are TRBV2 and TRBJ1-6; 10 bases are a match to TRBD1. The CDR3 nucleotides are TGTGCCAGCAGTGCGGACAGGGGGTGGAATTCACCCCTCCACTTT. Its protein is CASSADRGWNSPLHF.